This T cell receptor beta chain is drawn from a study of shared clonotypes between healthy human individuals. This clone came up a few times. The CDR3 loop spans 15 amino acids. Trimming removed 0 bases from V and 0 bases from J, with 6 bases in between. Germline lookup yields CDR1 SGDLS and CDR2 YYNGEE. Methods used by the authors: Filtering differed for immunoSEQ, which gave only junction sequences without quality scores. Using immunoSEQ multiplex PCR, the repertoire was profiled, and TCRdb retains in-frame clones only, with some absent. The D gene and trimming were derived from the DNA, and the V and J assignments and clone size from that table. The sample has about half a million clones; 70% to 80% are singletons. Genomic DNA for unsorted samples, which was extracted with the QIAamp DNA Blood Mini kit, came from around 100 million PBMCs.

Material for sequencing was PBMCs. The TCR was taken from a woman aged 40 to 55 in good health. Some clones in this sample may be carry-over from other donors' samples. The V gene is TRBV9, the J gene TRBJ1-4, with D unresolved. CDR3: CASSVGGATNEKLFF. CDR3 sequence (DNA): TGTGCCAGCAGCGTAGGGGGTGCAACTAATGAAAAACTGTTTTTT.